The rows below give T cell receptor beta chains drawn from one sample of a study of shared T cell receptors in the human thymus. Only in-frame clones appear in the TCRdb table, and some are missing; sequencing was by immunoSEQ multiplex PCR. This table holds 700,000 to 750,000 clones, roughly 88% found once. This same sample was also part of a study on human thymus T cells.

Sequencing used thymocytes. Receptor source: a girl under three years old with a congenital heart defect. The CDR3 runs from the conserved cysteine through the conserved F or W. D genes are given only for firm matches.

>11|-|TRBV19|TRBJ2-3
CASSMGRTQYF
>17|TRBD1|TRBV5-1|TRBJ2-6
CASSYAGGQRGANVLTF
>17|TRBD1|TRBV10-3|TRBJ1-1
CAISDTTGGWVDTEAFF
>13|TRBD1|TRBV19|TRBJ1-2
CASSQGANYGYTF
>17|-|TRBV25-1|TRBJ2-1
CASSEFRTLSSYNEQFF
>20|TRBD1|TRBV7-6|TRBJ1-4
CASSPVKVWTGGEWGEKLFF
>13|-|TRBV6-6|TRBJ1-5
CASAQGMGQPQHF
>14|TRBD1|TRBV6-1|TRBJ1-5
CASEIPDREQPQHF
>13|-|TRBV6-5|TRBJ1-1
CASSSKGGAEAFF
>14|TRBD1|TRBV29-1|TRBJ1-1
CSVEPRGVGTEAFF